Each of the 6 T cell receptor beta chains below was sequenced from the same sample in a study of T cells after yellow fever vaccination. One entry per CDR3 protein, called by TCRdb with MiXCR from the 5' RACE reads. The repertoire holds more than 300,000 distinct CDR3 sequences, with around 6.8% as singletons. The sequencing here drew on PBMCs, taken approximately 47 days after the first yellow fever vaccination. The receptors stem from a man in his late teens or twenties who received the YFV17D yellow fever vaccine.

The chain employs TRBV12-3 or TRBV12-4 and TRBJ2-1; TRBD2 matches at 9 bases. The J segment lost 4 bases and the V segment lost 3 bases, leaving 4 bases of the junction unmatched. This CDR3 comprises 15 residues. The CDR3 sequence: CASSLNSGGYNEQFF. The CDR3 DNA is TGTGCCAGCAGTTTGAATAGCGGGGGATACAATGAGCAGTTCTTC.

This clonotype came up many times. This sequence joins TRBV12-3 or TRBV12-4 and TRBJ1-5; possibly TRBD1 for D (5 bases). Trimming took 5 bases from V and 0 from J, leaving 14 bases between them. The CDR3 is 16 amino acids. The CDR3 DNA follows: TGTGCCAGCAGTGTGAACAGGTTTTATAGCAATCAGCCCCAGCATTTT. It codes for CASSVNRFYSNQPQHF.

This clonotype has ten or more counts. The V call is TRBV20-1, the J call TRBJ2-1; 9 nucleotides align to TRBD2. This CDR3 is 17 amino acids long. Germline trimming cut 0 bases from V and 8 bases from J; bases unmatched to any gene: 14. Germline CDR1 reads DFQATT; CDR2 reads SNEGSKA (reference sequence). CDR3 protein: CSARDPVAGAPRDEQFF. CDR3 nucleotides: TGCAGTGCTAGAGATCCAGTAGCGGGGGCTCCCCGCGATGAGCAGTTCTTC.

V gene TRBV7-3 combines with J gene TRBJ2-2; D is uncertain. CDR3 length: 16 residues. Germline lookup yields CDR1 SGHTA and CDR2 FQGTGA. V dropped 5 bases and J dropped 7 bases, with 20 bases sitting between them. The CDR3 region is CASSVNPLSLGGELFF. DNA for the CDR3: TGTGCCAGCAGCGTGAACCCCTTATCGTTAGGCGGGGAGCTGTTTTTT.

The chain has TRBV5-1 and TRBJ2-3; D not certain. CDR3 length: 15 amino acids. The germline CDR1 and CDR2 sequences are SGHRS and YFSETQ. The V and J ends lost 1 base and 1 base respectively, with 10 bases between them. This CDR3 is CASSLKGPGTDTQYF. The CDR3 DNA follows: TGCGCCAGCAGCTTGAAGGGCCCCGGCACAGATACGCAGTATTTT.

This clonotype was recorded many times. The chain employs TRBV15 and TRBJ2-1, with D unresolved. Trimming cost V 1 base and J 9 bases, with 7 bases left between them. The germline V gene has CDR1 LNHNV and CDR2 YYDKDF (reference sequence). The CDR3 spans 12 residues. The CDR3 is CATSRGSGEQFF. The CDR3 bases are TGTGCCACCAGCAGAGGTTCGGGTGAGCAGTTCTTC.